Sequencing of this TCR beta chain was carried out in a study of T and B cells in COVID-19 patients. Study-wide results and limits: At recovery TRB diversity and richness exceeded healthy donors, after highly clonal active COVID-19 repertoires.

The CDR3 extends over 14 amino acids. Trimming removed 3 bases from V and 2 bases from J, with 8 bases in between. The germline gives CDR1 LNHDA, CDR2 SQIVND (reference sequence). Multiplex PCR with BIOMED2 TRB-A/B primer pools amplified TRB rearrangements. TCRdb passed the multiplex PCR reads through MiXCR, listing each CDR3 protein once. Of nearly 15,000 distinct CDR3 sequences listed, around 30% are singletons. This clonotype is labeled as medium-sized. No antigen is known for it. Blood genomic DNA input for TRB amplification was about 240-500 ng. V usage is TRBV19 and J usage is TRBJ2-4, with D maybe TRBD2 (6 bases). This TCR derives from a human donor who had recovered from COVID-19. Sequencing was done on a sample of blood. CDR3 sequence reads: CASSMEGTKNIQYF. The CDR3 nucleotides are TGTGCCAGTAGTATGGAGGGAACCAAAAACATTCAGTACTTC.